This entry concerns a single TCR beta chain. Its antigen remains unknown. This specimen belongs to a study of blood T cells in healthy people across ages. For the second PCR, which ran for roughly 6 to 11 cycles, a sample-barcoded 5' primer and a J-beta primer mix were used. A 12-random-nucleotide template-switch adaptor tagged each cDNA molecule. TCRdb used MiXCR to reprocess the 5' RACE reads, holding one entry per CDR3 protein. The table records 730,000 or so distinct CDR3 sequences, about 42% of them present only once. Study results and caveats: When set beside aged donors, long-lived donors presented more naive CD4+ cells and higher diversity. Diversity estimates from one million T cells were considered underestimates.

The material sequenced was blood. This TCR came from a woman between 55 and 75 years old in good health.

The CDR3 nucleotides are TGCGCCAGCAGTCTCCCGGGACAAATTAACGAGCAGTACTTC. Encoded protein: CASSLPGQINEQYF. This sequence joins TRBV5-1 and TRBJ2-7, with a weak D call TRBD1 (6 bases). The CDR3 sequence is 14 residues long. The germline gives CDR1 SGHRS, CDR2 YFSETQ. V was shortened by 5 bases and J by 5 bases, with 17 bases between the two germline ends.